This T cell receptor beta chain was captured by sequencing in a study of identical twins. Study-wide results and limits: Invariant T cells like MAIT and iNKT could partly confound the zero-insertion analyses. Alpha sequences out of frame and shared by twins had excess low generation probability.

About this clonotype: Its matching antigen is unknown.

The V and J ends lost 6 bases and 1 base respectively, with 9 bases between them. CDR3 size: 13 residues. CDR1 and CDR2 (germline): WSHSY, SAAADI. TCRdb redid the calling of the 5' RACE reads with MiXCR, one entry per CDR3 protein. The data show about 500,000 distinct CDR3 sequences, with roughly 13% seen just once and more than 0.8% held by the top ten. The same sample was also used in a study of yellow fever vaccine responses in identical twins. As that study records: Reports say the vaccine T cell response in twins looked partly convergent and partly personalized.

The chain uses TRBV10-2 and TRBJ1-2; no reliable D call. The source is a woman between 18 and 29 years old in good health. Sequencing was carried out using CD4+ T cells sorted from blood. CDR3 sequence: CASRDSLNYGYTF. The DNA for the CDR3 is TGCGCCAGCAGGGACTCCCTTAACTATGGCTACACCTTC.